This T cell receptor beta chain was retrieved from a study of T-cell reconstitution after alpha-beta-depleted transplantation in children. Unique molecular identifiers were used to barcode this TCRbeta library. A single record per CDR3 protein comes from TCRdb applying MiXCR to the PCR reads. This table has 700,000 to 950,000 distinct CDR3 sequences, about 16% appearing once. This clonotype originated in a male patient between 5 and 17 years old who had a stem cell transplant for acute lymphoblastic leukemia, so the T cells may come from the graft donor. Sequencing was performed on PBMCs, mostly from graft donor cells, taken 360 days after TCRalphabeta/CD19-depleted stem cell transplant.

The CDR3 sequence: CASRQGRYFSHSNQPQHF. CDR3 coding DNA: TGTGCCAGCAGGCAGGGTAGATATTTTTCTCATAGCAATCAGCCCCAGCATTTT. This chain links TRBV6-1 with TRBJ1-5, with D possibly TRBD1 on 5 matching bases. CDR1 MNHNS and CDR2 SASEGT come from the germline V gene. V dropped 6 bases and J dropped 0 bases, with 21 bases sitting between them. The CDR3 has 18 amino acids.